The clone carrying this T cell receptor beta chain was recorded only once. Roughly 89 million PBMCs served as the genomic DNA source for unsorted samples. The data stem from a study of shared clonotypes between healthy human individuals. Clones were sequenced by immunoSEQ multiplex PCR, and TCRdb holds only the in-frame ones, with some missing. The sample consists of a few hundred thousand clones, roughly four fifths of them appearing once. The sequenced material came from PBMCs. The receptor was derived from a middle-aged woman in good health. Some clones in this sample may be carry-over from other donors' samples.

CDR3 coding DNA: TGTGCCAGCAGCGGTGTTGATACGCAGTATTTT. This translates into CASSGVDTQYF. V is TRBV7-9 and J is TRBJ2-3; no clear D. The CDR3 is 11 amino acids. The germline V and J ends were trimmed by 5 bases and 6 bases, with 6 bases remaining between them. Germline loops: CDR1 SEHNR, CDR2 FQNEAQ (reference sequence). The complete variable domain, with remaining parts taken from reference TRBV7-9 and TRBJ2-3, reads DTGVSQNPRHKITKRGQNVTFRCDPISEHNRLYWYRQTLGQGPEFLTYFQNEAQLEKSRLLSDRFSAERPKGSFSTLEIQRTEQGDSAMYLCASSGVDTQYFGPGTRLTVL.